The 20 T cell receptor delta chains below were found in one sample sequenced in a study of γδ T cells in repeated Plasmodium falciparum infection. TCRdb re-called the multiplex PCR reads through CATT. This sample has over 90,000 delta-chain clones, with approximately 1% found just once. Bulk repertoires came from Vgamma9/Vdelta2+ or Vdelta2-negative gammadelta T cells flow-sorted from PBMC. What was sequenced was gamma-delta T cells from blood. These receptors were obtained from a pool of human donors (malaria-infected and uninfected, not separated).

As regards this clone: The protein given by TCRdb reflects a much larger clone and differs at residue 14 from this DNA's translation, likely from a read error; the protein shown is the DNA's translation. In DNA, the CDR3 is TGTGCCTGTGACCCACTGGGGGATATTCCCGATAAACTCACCTTT. It translates to CACDPLGDIPDKLTF. Here the V gene is TRDV2, but the J gene went uncalled; TRDD3, as called in the table, went unchecked against the DNA. Germline loops: CDR1 GEAIGNYY, CDR2 EKD. The CDR3 runs 15 residues.

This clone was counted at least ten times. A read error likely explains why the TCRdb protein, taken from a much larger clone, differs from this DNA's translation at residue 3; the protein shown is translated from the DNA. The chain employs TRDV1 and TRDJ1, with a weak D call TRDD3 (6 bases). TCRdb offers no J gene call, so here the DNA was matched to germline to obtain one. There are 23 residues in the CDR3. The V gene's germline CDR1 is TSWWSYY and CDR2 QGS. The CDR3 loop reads CAPGDPLSTAPTYVHQYTDKLIF. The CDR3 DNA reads TGTGCTCCTGGGGACCCCCTCTCTACGGCCCCAACCTACGTCCATCAGTACACCGATAAACTCATCTTT.

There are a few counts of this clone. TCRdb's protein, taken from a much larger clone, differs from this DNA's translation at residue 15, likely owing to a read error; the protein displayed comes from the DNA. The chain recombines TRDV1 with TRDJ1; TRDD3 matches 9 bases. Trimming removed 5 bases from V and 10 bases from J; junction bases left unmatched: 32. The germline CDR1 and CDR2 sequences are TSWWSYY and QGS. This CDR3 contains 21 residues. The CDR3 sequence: CALGLPFLPAGLGDHNRGLIF. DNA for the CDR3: TGTGCTCTTGGGCTCCCGTTCCTACCGGCAGGTCTGGGGGATCACAATCGGGGACTCATCTTT.

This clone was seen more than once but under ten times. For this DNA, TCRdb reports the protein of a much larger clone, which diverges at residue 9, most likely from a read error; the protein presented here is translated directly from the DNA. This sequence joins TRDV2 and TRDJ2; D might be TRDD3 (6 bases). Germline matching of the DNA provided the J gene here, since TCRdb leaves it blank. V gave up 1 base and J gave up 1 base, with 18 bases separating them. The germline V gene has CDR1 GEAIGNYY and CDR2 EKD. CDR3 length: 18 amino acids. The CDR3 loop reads CACDTKWGVRGLTAQLFF. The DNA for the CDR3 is TGTGCCTGTGACACGAAGTGGGGGGTACGGGGTTTGACAGCACAACTCTTCTTT.

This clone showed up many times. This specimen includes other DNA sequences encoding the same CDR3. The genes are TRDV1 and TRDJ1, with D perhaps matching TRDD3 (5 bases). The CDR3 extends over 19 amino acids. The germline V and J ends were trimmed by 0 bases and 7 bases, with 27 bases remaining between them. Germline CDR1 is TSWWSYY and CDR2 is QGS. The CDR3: CALGELAPNSVTHWGKLIF. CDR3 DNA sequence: TGTGCTCTTGGGGAACTAGCTCCGAACTCGGTTACACATTGGGGTAAACTCATCTTT.

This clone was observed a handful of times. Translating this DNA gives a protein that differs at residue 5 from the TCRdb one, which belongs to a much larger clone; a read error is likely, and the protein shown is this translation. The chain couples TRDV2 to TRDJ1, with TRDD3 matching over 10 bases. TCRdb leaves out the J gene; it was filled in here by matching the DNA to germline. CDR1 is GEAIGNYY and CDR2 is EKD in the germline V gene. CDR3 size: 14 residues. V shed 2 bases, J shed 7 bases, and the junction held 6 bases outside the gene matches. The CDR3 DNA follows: TGTGCCTGTGACAAACTGGGGGATTCGAGTAAACTCATCTTT. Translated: CACDKLGDSSKLIF.

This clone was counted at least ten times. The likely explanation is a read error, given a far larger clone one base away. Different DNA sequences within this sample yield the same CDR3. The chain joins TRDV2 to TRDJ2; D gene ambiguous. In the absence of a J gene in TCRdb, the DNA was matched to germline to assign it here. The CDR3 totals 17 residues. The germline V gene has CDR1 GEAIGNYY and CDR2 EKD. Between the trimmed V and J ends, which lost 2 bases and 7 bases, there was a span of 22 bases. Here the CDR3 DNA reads TGTGCCTGTGACAAGGTGGGCGACCCAAGTAGGAAAGCACAACTCTTCTTT. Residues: CACDKVGDPSRKAQLFF.

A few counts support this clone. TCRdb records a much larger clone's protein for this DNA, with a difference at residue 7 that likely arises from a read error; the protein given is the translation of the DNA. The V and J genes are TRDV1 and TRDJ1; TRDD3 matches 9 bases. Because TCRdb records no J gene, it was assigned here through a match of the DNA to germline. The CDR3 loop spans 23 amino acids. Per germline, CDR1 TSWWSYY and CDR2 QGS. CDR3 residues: CAFHTSSLRVLGDQLGDTDKLIF. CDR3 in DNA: TGTGCCTTCCATACCTCCTCCCTACGGGTACTGGGGGACCAGCTGGGGGACACCGATAAACTCATCTTT.

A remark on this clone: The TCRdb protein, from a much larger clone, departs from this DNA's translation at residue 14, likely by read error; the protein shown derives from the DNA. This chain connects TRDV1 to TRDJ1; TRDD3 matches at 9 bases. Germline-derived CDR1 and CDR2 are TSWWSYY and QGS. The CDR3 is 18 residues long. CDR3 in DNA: TGTGCTCTTGGGGAATTCGCCTGGGGGATGAAGACGACCGGTAAACTCATCTTT. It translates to CALGEFAWGMKTTGKLIF.

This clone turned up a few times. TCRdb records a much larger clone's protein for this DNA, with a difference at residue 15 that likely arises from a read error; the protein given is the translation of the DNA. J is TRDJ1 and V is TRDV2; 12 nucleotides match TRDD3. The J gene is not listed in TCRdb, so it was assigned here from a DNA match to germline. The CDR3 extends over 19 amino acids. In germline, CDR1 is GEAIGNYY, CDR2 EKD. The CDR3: CACDTTPVLGDTATNKLIF. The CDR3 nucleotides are TGTGCCTGTGACACCACTCCCGTACTGGGGGATACTGCCACCAATAAACTCATCTTT.

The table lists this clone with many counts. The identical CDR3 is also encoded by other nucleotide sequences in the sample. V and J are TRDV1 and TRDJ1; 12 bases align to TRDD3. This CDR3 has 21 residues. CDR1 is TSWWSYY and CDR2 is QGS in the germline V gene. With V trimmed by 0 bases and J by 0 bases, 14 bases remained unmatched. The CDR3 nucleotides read TGTGCTCTTGGGGAACTAAACCTACTGGGGGATACCTTATCTTACACCGATAAACTCATCTTT. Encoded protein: CALGELNLLGDTLSYTDKLIF.

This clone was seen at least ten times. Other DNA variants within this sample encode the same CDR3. The CDR3 is CACDPVLGDTRVTDKLIF. CDR3 in DNA: TGTGCCTGTGACCCAGTACTGGGGGATACGCGAGTAACCGATAAACTCATCTTT. The V gene is TRDV2, the J gene TRDJ1; 13 nucleotides agree with TRDD3. Matching the DNA to germline supplied the J gene, which TCRdb does not give. The CDR3 extends over 18 amino acids. CDR1 is GEAIGNYY, CDR2 EKD, per germline. Losses at the gene ends were 3 bases for V and 2 bases for J; bases not matched to a gene: 11.

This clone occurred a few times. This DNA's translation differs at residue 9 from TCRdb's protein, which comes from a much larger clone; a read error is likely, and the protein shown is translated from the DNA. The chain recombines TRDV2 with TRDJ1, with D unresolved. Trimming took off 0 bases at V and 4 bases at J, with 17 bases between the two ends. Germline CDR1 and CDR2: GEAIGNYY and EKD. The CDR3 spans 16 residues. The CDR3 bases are TGTGCCTGTGACACCGGGGTACGGAGGTGTGTCGATAAACTCATCTTT. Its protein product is CACDTGVRRCVDKLIF.

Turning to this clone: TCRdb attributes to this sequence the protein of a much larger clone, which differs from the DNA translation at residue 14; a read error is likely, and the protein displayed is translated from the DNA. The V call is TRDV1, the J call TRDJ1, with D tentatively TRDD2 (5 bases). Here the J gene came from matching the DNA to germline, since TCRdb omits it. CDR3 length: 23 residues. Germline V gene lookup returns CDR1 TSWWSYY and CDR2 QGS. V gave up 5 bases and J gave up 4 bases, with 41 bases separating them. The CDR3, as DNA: TGTGCTCTTGGGAACCCCCTAGGTCCTAGACCCCATCTGATGAACTATCCCAGCGATAAACTCATCTTT. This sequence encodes CALGNPLGPRPHLMNYPSDKLIF.

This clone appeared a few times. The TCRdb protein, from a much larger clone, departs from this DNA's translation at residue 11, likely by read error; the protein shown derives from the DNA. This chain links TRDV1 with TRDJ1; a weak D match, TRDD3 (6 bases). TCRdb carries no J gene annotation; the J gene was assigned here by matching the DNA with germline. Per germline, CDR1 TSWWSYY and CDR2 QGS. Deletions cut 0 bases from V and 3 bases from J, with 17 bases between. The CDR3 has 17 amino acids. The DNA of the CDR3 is TGTGCTCTTGGGGAACTCCCGTCCTGGGGAGGTCCCGATAAACTCATCTTT. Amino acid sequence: CALGELPSWGGPDKLIF.

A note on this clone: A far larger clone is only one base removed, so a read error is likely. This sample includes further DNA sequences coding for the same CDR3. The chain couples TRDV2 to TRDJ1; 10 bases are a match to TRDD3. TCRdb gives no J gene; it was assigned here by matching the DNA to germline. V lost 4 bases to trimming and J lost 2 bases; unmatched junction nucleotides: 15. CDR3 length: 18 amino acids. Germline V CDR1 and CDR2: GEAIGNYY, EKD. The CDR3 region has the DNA TGTGCCTGTGATCCAATTACCGGGGGATACGGGAGGACCGATAAACTCATCTTT. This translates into CACDPITGGYGRTDKLIF.

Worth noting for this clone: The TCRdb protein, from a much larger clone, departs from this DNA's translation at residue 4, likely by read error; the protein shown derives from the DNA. DNA for the CDR3: TGTGCCTGTGCCCCTATCTCTACTGGGGGATACCCGACCGATAAACTCATCTTT. The encoded protein is CACAPISTGGYPTDKLIF. The V call is TRDV2, the J call TRDJ1, with 12 positions matching TRDD3. No J segment appears in TCRdb, so it was assigned here by matching the sequence to germline. Germline CDR1 reads GEAIGNYY; CDR2 reads EKD. The CDR3 contains 18 residues. V shed 5 bases and J 2 bases; nucleotides not matched to a gene: 14.

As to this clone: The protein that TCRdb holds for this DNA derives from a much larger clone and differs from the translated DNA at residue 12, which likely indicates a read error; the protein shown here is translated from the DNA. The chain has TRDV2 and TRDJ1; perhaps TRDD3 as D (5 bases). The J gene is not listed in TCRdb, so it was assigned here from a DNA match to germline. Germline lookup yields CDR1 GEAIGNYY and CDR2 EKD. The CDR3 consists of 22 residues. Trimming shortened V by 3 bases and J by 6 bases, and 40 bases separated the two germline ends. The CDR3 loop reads CACDSLEGGPPLGTTALNKLIF. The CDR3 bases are TGTGCCTGTGACTCGCTAGAGGGGGGGCCCCCGCTCGGAACGACTGCTTTGAATAAACTCATCTTT.

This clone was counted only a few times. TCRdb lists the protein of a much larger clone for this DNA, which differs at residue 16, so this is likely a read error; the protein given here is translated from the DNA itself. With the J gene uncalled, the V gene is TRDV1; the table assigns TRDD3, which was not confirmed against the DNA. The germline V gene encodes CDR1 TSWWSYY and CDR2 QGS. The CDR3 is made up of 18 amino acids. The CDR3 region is CALGTPGGYAFHTDKRIF. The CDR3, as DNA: TGTGCTCTTGGGACCCCTGGGGGATACGCATTTCACACCGATAAACGCATCTTT.

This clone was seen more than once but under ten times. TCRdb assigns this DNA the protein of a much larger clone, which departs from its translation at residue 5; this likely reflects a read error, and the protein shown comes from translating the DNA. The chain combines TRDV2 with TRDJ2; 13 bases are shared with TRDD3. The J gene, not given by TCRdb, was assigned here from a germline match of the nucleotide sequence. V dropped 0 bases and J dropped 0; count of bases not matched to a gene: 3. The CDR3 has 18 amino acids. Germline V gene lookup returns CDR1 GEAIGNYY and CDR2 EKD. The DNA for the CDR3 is TGTGCCTGTGACACCCTTACTGGGGGATACGCTTTGACAGCACAACTCTTCTTT. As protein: CACDTLTGGYALTAQLFF.